The sequence of this TCR beta chain was determined in a study of blood T cell repertoires in COVID-19. Method: immunoSEQ multiplex PCR; TCRdb's copy keeps in-frame clones and lacks some. The sample has about 490,000 clones, around 85% seen once; the top ten hold roughly 3.2%. Per germline, CDR1 SGHRS and CDR2 YFSETQ. Trimming pared 5 bases from V and 0 bases from J, leaving 14 bases between. There are 15 residues in the CDR3. This TCR came from a human donor in a cohort sampled during active COVID-19. The chain employs TRBV5-1 and TRBJ1-2; the D gene is possibly TRBD1 (6 bases). What was sequenced was peripheral blood. CDR3 coding DNA: TGCGCCAGCAGTCGGGACACCATCACTAACTATGGCTACACCTTC. This codes for CASSRDTITNYGYTF.